Listed below are T cell receptor beta chains from one sample, sequenced in a study of shared clonotypes between healthy human individuals. TCRdb keeps only in-frame clones here, not all; method: immunoSEQ multiplex PCR. The table lists approximately 2.5 million clones, more than 90% of them singletons. The material sequenced was naive CD4+ T cells sorted from blood. These receptors originate from a man between 18 and 29 years old in good health. CDR3s include the opening cysteine and the closing phenylalanine or tryptophan. The D gene is left open where the match is weak. Not all rows give a size; the values are once, few, many and, for expanded clones, a class.

J: TRBJ1-3; D: .; size: .; V: TRBV9; DNA: TGTGCCAGCAGCGGATGGGGGAACAACCCTGACACCATATATTTT; CDR3: CASSGWGNNPDTIYF
J: TRBJ2-1; D: .; size: .; V: TRBV30; DNA: TGTGCCTGGAGTGTACGAGGGACTCCGAGATACAATGAGCAGTTCTTC; CDR3: CAWSVRGTPRYNEQFF
J: TRBJ2-7; D: .; size: .; V: TRBV5-1; DNA: TGCGCCAGCCGCCGGACAGCCGAGGGCGAGCAGTACTTC; CDR3: CASRRTAEGEQYF
J: TRBJ2-2; D: .; size: once; V: TRBV5-1; DNA: TGCGCCAGCAGCTTCCCCGGACAGAAACAACTTAACACCGGGGAGCTGTTTTTT; CDR3: CASSFPGQKQLNTGELFF
J: TRBJ1-2; D: TRBD1; size: .; V: TRBV19; DNA: TGTGCCAGTAGTCGCGGGACAGGGGGCTTTTTCTATGGCTACACCTTC; CDR3: CASSRGTGGFFYGYTF
J: TRBJ2-5; D: TRBD2; size: .; V: TRBV9; DNA: TGTGCCAGCAGCGTAGGCGGGGGAGCTACGATGAATCAAGAGACCCAGTACTTC; CDR3: CASSVGGGATMNQETQYF
J: TRBJ2-5; D: .; size: .; V: TRBV30; DNA: TGTGCCTGGAGTGTGAGGGGGGCGGCGGAGACCCAGTACTTC; CDR3: CAWSVRGAAETQYF
J: TRBJ1-6; D: .; size: .; V: TRBV21-1; DNA: TGTGCCAGCAGCAAAGATCGGGGTGAGAATTCACCCCTCCACTTT; CDR3: CASSKDRGENSPLHF
J: TRBJ2-6; D: .; size: .; V: TRBV18; DNA: TGTGCCAGCTCATCACAGGGACCAGGCGTCGGGGCCAACGTCCTGACTTTC; CDR3: CASSSQGPGVGANVLTF
J: TRBJ1-2; D: TRBD1; size: .; V: TRBV7-2; DNA: TGTGCCAGCAGCCGAGGTCAGGGGACAGGCGGCTACACCTTC; CDR3: CASSRGQGTGGYTF
J: TRBJ2-5; D: TRBD1; size: .; V: TRBV4-1; DNA: TGCGCCAGCAGCCATCCCGGGACAGCGTACCAAGAGACCCAGTACTTC; CDR3: CASSHPGTAYQETQYF
J: TRBJ2-7; D: TRBD1; size: .; V: TRBV19; DNA: TGTGCCAGTAGTCTCGGGACAGCTTACGAGCAGTACTTC; CDR3: CASSLGTAYEQYF
J: TRBJ1-4; D: TRBD1; size: .; V: TRBV6-1; DNA: TGTGCCAGCAGTGAAGCCCGGGACAGGACTAATGAAAAACTGTTTTTT; CDR3: CASSEARDRTNEKLFF
J: TRBJ2-1; D: .; size: .; V: TRBV7-6; DNA: TGTGCCAGCAGCTTAGAACTAGCTAACTACAATGAGCAGTTCTTC; CDR3: CASSLELANYNEQFF
J: TRBJ2-7; D: .; size: .; V: TRBV9; DNA: TGTGCCAGCAGCGTGCAGGGGAGCTCCTACGAGCAGTACTTC; CDR3: CASSVQGSSYEQYF
J: TRBJ1-2; D: TRBD1; size: .; V: TRBV5-1; DNA: TGCGCCAGCAAAGTGGCCGCCCTCACAGGGGCAGGTAACTATGGCTACACCTTC; CDR3: CASKVAALTGAGNYGYTF
J: TRBJ2-3; D: .; size: once; V: TRBV30; DNA: TGTGCCTGGAGTGTACCAAAGGGCACAGATACGCAGTATTTT; CDR3: CAWSVPKGTDTQYF
J: TRBJ1-4; D: .; size: .; V: TRBV5-1; DNA: TGCGCCAGCAGCGCGGGCTGGGGGCCAACTAATGAAAAACTGTTTTTT; CDR3: CASSAGWGPTNEKLFF
J: TRBJ2-5; D: .; size: .; V: TRBV29-1; DNA: TGCAGCGTTGAACACCCCGGAGGGGTGGAGACCCAGTACTTC; CDR3: CSVEHPGGVETQYF
J: TRBJ2-2; D: .; size: .; V: TRBV5-4; DNA: TGTGCCAGCAGCTTGGCCGTCGGAGCGAACACCGGGGAGCTGTTTTTT; CDR3: CASSLAVGANTGELFF
J: TRBJ1-1; D: .; size: once; V: TRBV30; DNA: TGTGCCTGGATCACCGGGACTGGGGACACTGAAGCTTTCTTT; CDR3: CAWITGTGDTEAFF
J: TRBJ1-4; D: .; size: .; V: TRBV6-1; DNA: TGTGCCAGCAGCCCGACAGGTGGAGCTAATGAAAAACTGTTTTTT; CDR3: CASSPTGGANEKLFF
J: TRBJ2-7; D: .; size: .; V: TRBV10-3; DNA: TGTGCCATCAGTGAGTCGGGGCTGAGATACGAGCAGTACTTC; CDR3: CAISESGLRYEQYF
J: TRBJ1-5; D: .; size: once; V: TRBV7-9; DNA: TGTGCCAGCAGCTTAGAGGAGGGGCCCCAGCATTTT; CDR3: CASSLEEGPQHF
J: TRBJ1-5; D: .; size: .; V: TRBV6-5; DNA: TGTGCCAGCGGAACCCAGGCAGCGGGTCAGCCCCAGCATTTT; CDR3: CASGTQAAGQPQHF
J: TRBJ1-1; D: .; size: .; V: TRBV11-2; DNA: TGTGCCAGCAGCTTAGCTTGGCGCACTGAAGCTTTCTTT; CDR3: CASSLAWRTEAFF
J: TRBJ1-2; D: .; size: .; V: TRBV28; DNA: TGTGCCAGCAGTTTAACTGATAATAACTATGGCTACACCTTC; CDR3: CASSLTDNNYGYTF
J: TRBJ1-2; D: TRBD1; size: .; V: TRBV7-9; DNA: TGTGCCAGCAGCTCCCTCGGGACAGGGAGTTTCTATGGCTACACCTTC; CDR3: CASSSLGTGSFYGYTF
J: TRBJ1-4; D: TRBD1; size: once; V: TRBV28; DNA: TGTGCCAGCAGTTTATCCCCCGGGACAGGAAGTGAAAAACTGTTTTTT; CDR3: CASSLSPGTGSEKLFF
J: TRBJ1-4; D: .; size: .; V: TRBV5-6; DNA: TGTGCCAGCAGCTGGAGCCCCTGGGATGCAACTAATGAAAAACTGTTTTTT; CDR3: CASSWSPWDATNEKLFF
J: TRBJ1-6; D: .; size: .; V: TRBV7-5; DNA: TGTGCCAGAAGCTCCCCCGGGACAGGGGGATCACCCCTCCACTTT; CDR3: CARSSPGTGGSPLHF
J: TRBJ2-1; D: .; size: .; V: TRBV7-3; DNA: TGTGCCAGCAGCTTGGGGGAAAGGGCCTACAATGAGCAGTTCTTC; CDR3: CASSLGERAYNEQFF
J: TRBJ1-2; D: .; size: .; V: TRBV4-1; DNA: TGCGCCAGCAGCCAAGACGGGAGCCGGGGGCGAGATGGCTACACCTTC; CDR3: CASSQDGSRGRDGYTF
J: TRBJ2-2; D: .; size: .; V: TRBV7-9; DNA: TGTGCCAGCAGCTTACTTTCGACAGGACCGAACACCGGGGAGCTGTTTTTT; CDR3: CASSLLSTGPNTGELFF
J: TRBJ2-7; D: .; size: .; V: TRBV30; DNA: TGTGCCTGGAGTATCTCCTACGAGCAGTACTTC; CDR3: CAWSISYEQYF
J: TRBJ1-2; D: TRBD1; size: few; V: TRBV6-5; DNA: TGTGCCAGCAGTCGGACAGGACAGGGGAACGGCTACACCTTC; CDR3: CASSRTGQGNGYTF
J: TRBJ2-7; D: TRBD1; size: .; V: TRBV28; DNA: TGTGCCAGCAGTTTGGGGGGACAGGAGTCCTACGAGCAGTACTTC; CDR3: CASSLGGQESYEQYF
J: TRBJ2-1; D: .; size: few; V: TRBV10-3; DNA: TGTGCCATCAGTGAGGGGCAGGGAGTTAGAGATGAGCAGTTCTTC; CDR3: CAISEGQGVRDEQFF
J: TRBJ2-3; D: .; size: .; V: TRBV4-3; DNA: TGCGCCAGCAGCCCCTTAGCGAGTTCTAGCACAGATACGCAGTATTTT; CDR3: CASSPLASSSTDTQYF
J: TRBJ1-3; D: TRBD1; size: .; V: TRBV7-9; DNA: TGTGCCAGCAGCCCGGGACAGACCTCTGGAAACACCATATATTTT; CDR3: CASSPGQTSGNTIYF